The 18 T cell receptor beta chains below were found in one sample sequenced in a study of cytomegalovirus exposure and HLA in healthy donors. PCR amplification relied on 60 Vbeta primers (plus 13 Jbeta primers). Sequencing was performed with immunoSEQ multiplex PCR; in TCRdb, only in-frame clones are kept and a portion is missing. This sample has about 170,000 clones; approximately 78% occur once, and the top ten carry 0.7% to 0.95%. Material for sequencing was PBMCs. These receptors came from a woman under 30 in good health and CMV-seronegative.

This clone was observed once. This chain uses TRBV6-1 with TRBJ1-1; no clear D gene. Trimming left V 7 bases short and J 0 bases short, with 15 bases between. The CDR3 sequence is 15 residues long. Per germline, CDR1 MNHNS and CDR2 SASEGT. CDR3 sequence reads: CASIMGSTLNTEAFF. The CDR3, as DNA: TGTGCCAGCATTATGGGCTCTACCCTGAACACTGAAGCTTTCTTT.

The chain employs TRBV6-5 and TRBJ2-7; 13 positions match TRBD2. The CDR3 totals 16 residues. With 4 bases clipped from V and 0 bases from J, the junction kept 3 bases outside the gene matches. Germline V CDR1 and CDR2: MNHEY, SVGAGI. CDR3 region: CASSSRTSGSSYEQYF. The CDR3 DNA sequence: TGTGCCAGCAGTTCCCGGACTAGCGGGAGCTCCTACGAGCAGTACTTC.

The CDR3 nucleotides are TGTGCCTGGAGGGACAGGGTGAATCAGCCCCAGCATTTT. This encodes CAWRDRVNQPQHF. The rearrangement uses TRBV30 and TRBJ1-5, with 8 nucleotides matching TRBD1. The CDR3 has 13 amino acids. With 3 bases clipped from V and 4 bases from J, the junction kept 2 bases outside the gene matches. Germline lookup yields CDR1 GTSNPN and CDR2 SVGIG (reference sequence).

This clone was observed a single time. The chain uses TRBV27 and TRBJ1-2, with 12 bases identical to TRBD1. V shed 5 bases, J shed 4 bases, and the junction held 17 bases outside the gene matches. The germline V gene encodes CDR1 MNHEY and CDR2 SMNVEV (reference sequence). The CDR3 consists of 19 residues. The CDR3 region is CASSPYGRDRGRRVYGYTF. The CDR3 region has the DNA TGTGCCAGCAGTCCTTATGGCCGGGACAGGGGGCGGCGAGTCTATGGCTACACCTTC.

This chain joins TRBV30 and TRBJ2-2; 7 nucleotides match TRBD1. Per germline, CDR1 GTSNPN and CDR2 SVGIG (reference sequence). CDR3 length: 14 residues. J was trimmed by 0 bases and V by 4 bases; bases with no gene match: 2. The CDR3 DNA reads as TGTGCCTGGATAGGACAGGCGAACACCGGGGAGCTGTTTTTT. Residues: CAWIGQANTGELFF.

This chain links TRBV27 with TRBJ2-1, with D uncertain. Germline-derived CDR1 and CDR2 are MNHEY and SMNVEV (reference sequence). Trimming cost V 5 bases and J 0 bases, with 8 bases left between them. This CDR3 spans 14 amino acids. Here the CDR3 DNA reads TGTGCCAGCAGTCTGCGTAACTCCTACAATGAGCAGTTCTTC. Translating gives CASSLRNSYNEQFF.

The rearrangement joins TRBV7-6 to TRBJ2-1; TRBD2 might be the D (5 bases). The V gene lost 5 bases and the J gene lost 0 bases, with 14 bases spanning the gap. The CDR3 covers 16 residues. Germline loops: CDR1 SGHVS, CDR2 FNYEAQ. The CDR3 DNA is TGTGCCAGCAGCCATCGAGCGGAGAGCTCCTACAATGAGCAGTTCTTC. Translated, it gives CASSHRAESSYNEQFF.

The chain is built from TRBV5-1 and TRBJ2-1, with 8 nucleotides matching TRBD2. This CDR3 is built from 15 residues. V lost 4 bases to trimming and J lost 4 bases; unmatched junction nucleotides: 7. Per germline, CDR1 SGHRS and CDR2 YFSETQ. CDR3 coding DNA: TGCGCCAGCAGCCCCGGGACTAGGGCATACAATGAGCAGTTCTTC. Protein product: CASSPGTRAYNEQFF. The whole variable domain, remainder taken from reference TRBV5-1 and TRBJ2-1, is KAGVTQTPRYLIKTRGQQVTLSCSPISGHRSVSWYQQTPGQGLQFLFEYFSETQRNKGNFPGRFSGRQFSNSRSEMNVSTLELGDSALYLCASSPGTRAYNEQFFGPGTRLTVL.

The chain uses TRBV19 and TRBJ2-5, with TRBD2 matching 8 bases. This CDR3 comprises 12 residues. The V and J ends lost 8 bases and 2 bases, in that order; junction bases with no gene match: 1. Germline V gene sequence: CDR1 LNHDA, CDR2 SQIVND (reference sequence). DNA for the CDR3: TGTGCCAGTCGGGGGGGGCAAGAGACCCAGTACTTC. Its translation is CASRGGQETQYF.

This clone was seen a handful of times. The chain uses TRBV5-6 and TRBJ2-7; weak D call: TRBD1 (6 bases). Deletions cut 1 base from V and 5 bases from J, with 13 bases between. CDR3 length: 14 amino acids. Per the germline V gene, CDR1 is SGHDT and CDR2 is YYEEEE. CDR3 sequence: CASSLLGDTHEQYF. In nucleotides, the CDR3 is TGTGCCAGCAGCTTGCTTGGGGACACTCACGAGCAGTACTTC.

Only a few counts were recorded for this clone. The chain couples TRBV4-3 to TRBJ1-5; D is undetermined. Germline CDR1 and CDR2: LGHNA and YSLEER. Trimming stripped 1 base from V and 5 bases from J, with 9 bases between. CDR3 length: 14 residues. The DNA for the CDR3 is TGCGCCAGCAGCCAAGGGGCAGGCCATCAGCCCCAGCATTTT. Translating it yields CASSQGAGHQPQHF.

The chain has TRBV27 and TRBJ1-6, with 7 bases matching TRBD1. Trimming removed 9 bases from V and 2 bases from J; junction bases left unmatched: 7. This CDR3 is built from 15 residues. Germline V gene sequence: CDR1 MNHEY, CDR2 SMNVEV (reference sequence). The DNA for the CDR3 is TGTGCCAGTTCCTCAGGGGGACCCTATAATTCACCCCTCCACTTT. It encodes CASSSGGPYNSPLHF.

The chain uses TRBV5-1 and TRBJ2-3, with a weak D call TRBD2 (5 bases). The germline V gene encodes CDR1 SGHRS and CDR2 YFSETQ. This CDR3 has 13 residues. V gave up 4 bases and J gave up 0 bases, with 6 bases separating them. The CDR3 loop reads CASSGGSTDTQYF. The CDR3 region has the DNA TGCGCCAGCAGCGGCGGGAGCACAGATACGCAGTATTTT.

The chain has TRBV9 and TRBJ2-7, with 7 bases that match TRBD1. The CDR3 covers 16 residues. V lost 0 bases to trimming and J lost 0 bases; unmatched junction nucleotides: 6. Germline CDR1 and CDR2: SGDLS and YYNGEE. CDR3 residues: CASSVGDRVSSYEQYF. CDR3 nucleotide sequence: TGTGCCAGCAGCGTAGGCGACAGGGTGAGCTCCTACGAGCAGTACTTC. Full variable domain (remainder filled in from reference TRBV9 and TRBJ2-7): DSGVTQTPKHLITATGQRVTLRCSPRSGDLSVYWYQQSLDQGLQFLIQYYNGEERAKGNILERFSAQQFPDLHSELNLSSLELGDSALYFCASSVGDRVSSYEQYFGPGTRLTVT.

CDR3 DNA sequence: TGTGCCAGTGGACTAGCGGGAGATGAGCAGTACTTC. Protein sequence: CASGLAGDEQYF. The genes are TRBV28 and TRBJ2-7, with 13 bases aligning to TRBD2. V gave up 9 bases and J gave up 7 bases; unmatched junction bases: 3. The CDR3 has 12 amino acids. CDR1 MDHEN and CDR2 SYDVKM come from the germline V gene.

DNA for the CDR3: TGTGCCAGCAGCCCGGGACTAGCGGGAGCAGCCTACGAGCAGTACTTC. This sequence encodes CASSPGLAGAAYEQYF. The gene calls are TRBV5-4 and TRBJ2-7, with TRBD2 matching 14 bases. The germline V gene has CDR1 SGHNT and CDR2 YYREEE (reference sequence). The junction had 5 bases not matched to a gene; V was cut back by 4 bases and J by 2 bases. There are 16 residues in the CDR3.

This clone appeared once. The chain uses TRBV4-1 and TRBJ2-7; TRBD2 matches 13 bases. Germline loops: CDR1 MGHRA, CDR2 YSYEKL. With V trimmed by 3 bases and J by 4 bases, 9 bases remained unmatched. This CDR3 has 17 residues. In DNA form, the CDR3 reads TGCGCCAGCAGCCACGGAGGACTAGCGGGAGTTTTTTACGAGCAGTACTTC. Translated, it gives CASSHGGLAGVFYEQYF.

This chain uses TRBV7-9 with TRBJ1-1; D gene uncertain. Looked up from germline, CDR1 is SEHNR and CDR2 is FQNEAQ (reference sequence). The CDR3 is 13 residues long. Trimming took off 3 bases at V and 4 bases at J, with 9 bases between the two ends. CDR3 sequence reads: CASSFEGGTEAFF. CDR3 coding DNA: TGTGCCAGCAGCTTTGAGGGAGGCACTGAAGCTTTCTTT.